Listed below are T cell receptor beta chains from one sample, sequenced in a study of blood T cell repertoires in COVID-19. Sequenced by immunoSEQ multiplex PCR; TCRdb stores in-frame clones only, minus some. The sample has approximately 100,000 clones, roughly four fifths seen once. The sequenced sample was peripheral blood. The receptors here all came from a man between 60 and 70 years old with acute or convalescent COVID-19. The CDR3 runs from the conserved cysteine through the conserved F or W. Fields, in order: V gene, J gene, CDR3 protein.

v_gene: TRBV5-1
j_gene: TRBJ2-2
CDR3aa: CASSLAGAHTGELFF

v_gene: TRBV5-4
j_gene: TRBJ2-3
CDR3aa: CASSLGLAGARDTQYF

v_gene: TRBV15
j_gene: TRBJ2-2
CDR3aa: CATSWTGVNTGELFF

v_gene: TRBV25-1
j_gene: TRBJ2-7
CDR3aa: CASSEGQGSGYEQYF

v_gene: TRBV7-2
j_gene: TRBJ2-3
CDR3aa: CASSPNLLAGGRVTDTQYF

v_gene: TRBV5-1
j_gene: TRBJ2-5
CDR3aa: CASSGGQGGETQYF

v_gene: TRBV15
j_gene: TRBJ1-5
CDR3aa: CATSIGTGLNSNQPQHF

v_gene: TRBV5-8
j_gene: TRBJ1-3
CDR3aa: CASSWTGVGNTIYF

v_gene: TRBV3-1/TRBV3-2
j_gene: TRBJ1-3
CDR3aa: CASSHRGSSGNTIYF

v_gene: TRBV11-1
j_gene: TRBJ2-5
CDR3aa: CASSPRQGRETQYF

v_gene: TRBV5-6
j_gene: TRBJ2-3
CDR3aa: CASSADRGGTDTQYF

v_gene: TRBV7-9
j_gene: TRBJ2-1
CDR3aa: CASSLVGGRALNEQFF

v_gene: TRBV6-5
j_gene: TRBJ1-3
CDR3aa: CASRKQQGLNTIYF

v_gene: TRBV19
j_gene: TRBJ2-3
CDR3aa: CASSILWGQGSDTQYF

v_gene: TRBV6-4
j_gene: TRBJ1-2
CDR3aa: CASLLQGACYGYTF

v_gene: TRBV10-3
j_gene: TRBJ2-7
CDR3aa: CAISESGGKSYEQYF

v_gene: TRBV5-1
j_gene: TRBJ2-2
CDR3aa: CASSLVPPTSGRNTGELFF

v_gene: TRBV28
j_gene: TRBJ1-5
CDR3aa: CASSLGARYQPQHF

v_gene: TRBV7-7
j_gene: TRBJ2-1
CDR3aa: CASSLEAGASQFF

v_gene: TRBV25-1
j_gene: TRBJ2-5
CDR3aa: CASGIGQGGETQYF

v_gene: TRBV14
j_gene: TRBJ1-1
CDR3aa: CASSQDVGGKAFF

v_gene: TRBV3-1/TRBV3-2
j_gene: TRBJ2-1
CDR3aa: CASSHHRGDGYNEQFF

v_gene: TRBV4-2
j_gene: TRBJ2-1
CDR3aa: CASSQGRGPAYNEQFF

v_gene: TRBV5-1
j_gene: TRBJ2-1
CDR3aa: CASSPRGGANFYGQFF